This TCR beta chain was identified in a study of breast tumors, draining lymph nodes, adjacent tissues. Study conclusions and caveats: Tumor TCR diversity was below lymph nodes but above nontumor tissue. Findings are consistent with lymph node origin and intratumoral expansion of most tumor T cells. Compared with basal-like, luminal-like tumors shared significantly more repertoire with nontumor tissue. Data only fit, rather than demonstrated, lymph node origin of most tumor T cells.

Concerning this clonotype: What it binds is unknown. The missing conserved phenylalanine or tryptophan at the end of this CDR3 makes a read error likely.

TCRdb independently ran MiXCR on the multiplex PCR reads; one entry per CDR3 protein. Of approximately 150,000 distinct CDR3 sequences listed, more than 25% are singletons. Breast cancer patients provided tissue from their axillary draining lymph nodes. The sequenced sample consisted of axillary lymph node tissue. This receptor was taken from a female donor with breast cancer. Some clones in this sample may be carry-over from other donors' samples.

CDR3 sequence (DNA): TGTGCCAGCAGACATCCGACAGGGAGGGATGAGCAGTTCCTC. Translation: CASRHPTGRDEQFL. The chain recombines TRBV5-4 with TRBJ2-1; D assignment may be TRBD1 or TRBD2 (7 bases each). The germline V gene encodes CDR1 SGHNT and CDR2 YYREEE (reference sequence). The CDR3 contains 14 residues. Trimming removed 5 bases from V and 8 bases from J, with 17 bases in between.